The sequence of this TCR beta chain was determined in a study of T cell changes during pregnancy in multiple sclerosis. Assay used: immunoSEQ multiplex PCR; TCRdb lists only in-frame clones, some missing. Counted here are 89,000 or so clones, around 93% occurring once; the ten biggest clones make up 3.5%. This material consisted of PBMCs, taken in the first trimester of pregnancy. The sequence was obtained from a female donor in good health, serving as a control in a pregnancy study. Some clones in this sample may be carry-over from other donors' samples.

CDR3 nucleotides: TGTGCCAGTAGACAACTAGCGGGAGGGCGGACAGATACGCAGTATTTT. This sequence encodes CASRQLAGGRTDTQYF. V usage is TRBV19 and J usage is TRBJ2-3; TRBD2 matches 13 bases. Trimming took 6 bases from V and 3 from J; bases not matched to a gene: 6. This CDR3 has 16 residues. Looked up from germline, CDR1 is LNHDA and CDR2 is SQIVND (reference sequence).